This TCR beta chain is drawn from a study of T cells in Graves' hyperthyroidism and ophthalmopathy. Study-wide results and caveats: Most expanded thyroid clonotypes above 0.001 recurred in blood. A 13 V-J model separated ophthalmopathy from stable hyperthyroidism.

Germline V gene lookup returns CDR1 SGHDT and CDR2 YYEEEE. The V end lost 0 bases, the J end lost 6 bases, and 9 bases lay between the germline ends. The CDR3 spans 13 residues. The sample holds a few counts of this clonotype. Antigen specificity is unknown. The study defined stable Graves' hyperthyroidism as no ophthalmopathy progression within 18 months. Uncontrolled infection, other autoimmune disease, pregnancy and lactation each barred patients from inclusion. RNA transcripts provided the source from which TCR beta CDR3 regions were amplified. TCR CDR3 underwent first-round RT-PCR with the HTBI primer set. TCRdb itself ran the multiplex PCR reads through MiXCR, one entry per CDR3 protein. The sample holds 350,000 or so distinct CDR3 sequences, over 15% seen once.

V usage is TRBV5-6 and J usage is TRBJ1-1, with no clear D. The sequenced material came from blood. The clonotype comes from a woman between 45 and 60 years old with Graves' hyperthyroidism. DNA for the CDR3: TGTGCCAGCAGCTTGGACAATTATTCTGAAGCTTTCTTT. This encodes CASSLDNYSEAFF.